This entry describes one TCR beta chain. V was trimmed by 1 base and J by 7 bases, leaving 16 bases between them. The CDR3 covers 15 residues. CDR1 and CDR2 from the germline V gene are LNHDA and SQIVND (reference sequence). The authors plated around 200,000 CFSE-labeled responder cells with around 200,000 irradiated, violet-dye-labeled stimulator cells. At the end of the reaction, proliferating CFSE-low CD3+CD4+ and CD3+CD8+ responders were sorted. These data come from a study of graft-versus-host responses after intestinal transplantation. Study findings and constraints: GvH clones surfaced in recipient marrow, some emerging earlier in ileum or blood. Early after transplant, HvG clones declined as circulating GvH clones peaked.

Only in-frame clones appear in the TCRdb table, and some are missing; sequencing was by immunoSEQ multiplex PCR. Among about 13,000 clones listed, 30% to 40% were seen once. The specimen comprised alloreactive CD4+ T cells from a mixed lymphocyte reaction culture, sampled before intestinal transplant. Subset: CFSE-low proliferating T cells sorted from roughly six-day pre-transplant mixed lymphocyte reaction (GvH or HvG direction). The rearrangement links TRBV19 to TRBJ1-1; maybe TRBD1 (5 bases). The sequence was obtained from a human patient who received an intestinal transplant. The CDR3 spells CASSIGVGPGIEAFF. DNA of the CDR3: TGTGCCAGTAGTATAGGGGTGGGGCCAGGGATTGAAGCTTTCTTT.